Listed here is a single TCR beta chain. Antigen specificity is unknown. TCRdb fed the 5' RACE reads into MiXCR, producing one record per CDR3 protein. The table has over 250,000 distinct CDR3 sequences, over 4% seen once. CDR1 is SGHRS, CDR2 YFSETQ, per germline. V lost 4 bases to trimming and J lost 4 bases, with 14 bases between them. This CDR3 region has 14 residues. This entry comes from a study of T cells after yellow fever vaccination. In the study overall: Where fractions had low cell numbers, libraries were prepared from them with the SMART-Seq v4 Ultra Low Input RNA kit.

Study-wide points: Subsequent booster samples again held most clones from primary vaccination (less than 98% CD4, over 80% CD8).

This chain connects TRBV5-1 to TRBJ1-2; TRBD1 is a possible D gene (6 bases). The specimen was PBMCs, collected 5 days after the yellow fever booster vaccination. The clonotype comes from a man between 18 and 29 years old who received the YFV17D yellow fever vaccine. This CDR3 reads CASSPDGGPYGYTF. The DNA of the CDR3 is TGCGCCAGCAGCCCGGATGGGGGGCCCTATGGCTACACCTTC. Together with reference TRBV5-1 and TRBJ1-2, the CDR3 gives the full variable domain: KAGVTQTPRYLIKTRGQQVTLSCSPISGHRSVSWYQQTPGQGLQFLFEYFSETQRNKGNFPGRFSGRQFSNSRSEMNVSTLELGDSALYLCASSPDGGPYGYTFGSGTRLTVV.